These T cell receptor beta chains were read from a single sample in a study of cytomegalovirus exposure and HLA in healthy donors. Sequencing was performed with immunoSEQ multiplex PCR; in TCRdb, only in-frame clones are kept and a portion is missing. The table includes more than 100,000 clones, roughly three fifths detected once. The sequenced sample was PBMCs. Source of these receptors: a woman aged 40 to 49 in good health and CMV-seronegative. CDR3s include the opening cysteine and the closing phenylalanine or tryptophan. A D gene is named only where the DNA matches it firmly. The size of a clone is reported for some rows only, either as once, few or many, or as a class for expanded clones.

clone size | J gene | V gene | D gene | CDR3 protein | CDR3 DNA
NA | TRBJ2-7 | TRBV27 | TRBD1 | CASGGDRGSVHEQYF | TGTGCCAGCGGGGGGGACAGGGGATCAGTCCACGAGCAGTACTTC
NA | TRBJ2-4 | TRBV5-1 | NA | CASSLEGRDGKNIQYF | TGCGCCAGCAGCTTGGAGGGCAGGGATGGCAAAAACATTCAGTACTTC
NA | TRBJ2-4 | TRBV19 | NA | CASSIGRLPGKNIQYF | TGTGCCAGTAGTATAGGCCGACTACCTGGGAAAAACATTCAGTACTTC
NA | TRBJ1-1 | TRBV4-3 | NA | CASSQGLGSRAFF | TGCGCCAGCAGCCAGGGTTTGGGGAGCAGAGCTTTCTTT
NA | TRBJ1-1 | TRBV19 | NA | CASSTDSLNTEAFF | TGTGCCAGTAGTACGGACAGCTTGAACACTGAAGCTTTCTTT
NA | TRBJ2-5 | TRBV2 | TRBD2 | CASHVTSGGEETQYF | TGTGCCAGCCACGTTACTAGCGGGGGGGAAGAGACCCAGTACTTC
NA | TRBJ1-1 | TRBV29-1 | TRBD1 | CSVVVPRGFPEAFF | TGCAGCGTTGTGGTCCCCAGGGGGTTTCCTGAAGCTTTCTTT
NA | TRBJ1-1 | TRBV11-2 | TRBD1 | CASSLAGTAEAFF | TGTGCCAGCAGCTTAGCCGGGACAGCCGAAGCTTTCTTT
NA | TRBJ1-1 | TRBV5-1 | TRBD1 | CASSLTQTGASNTEAFF | TGCGCCAGCAGCTTGACCCAAACAGGGGCCTCGAACACTGAAGCTTTCTTT
NA | TRBJ2-5 | TRBV7-8 | TRBD2 | CASSSRLAGGHRVQETQYF | TGTGCCAGCAGCTCCCGACTAGCGGGGGGACATCGGGTTCAAGAGACCCAGTACTTC
few | TRBJ1-2 | TRBV14 | TRBD1 | CASSLGTGGSYGYTF | TGTGCCAGCAGCCTGGGGACAGGCGGCAGCTATGGCTACACCTTC
NA | TRBJ1-4 | TRBV7-6 | TRBD1 | CASSLPQRQGGDEKLFF | TGTGCCAGCAGCTTACCCCAAAGACAGGGGGGGGATGAAAAACTGTTTTTT
NA | TRBJ1-1 | TRBV19 | NA | CASSPRSTSDTEAFF | TGTGCCAGTAGTCCCCGATCGACTTCGGACACTGAAGCTTTCTTT
NA | TRBJ2-2 | TRBV27 | NA | CASSLPGNTGELFF | TGTGCCAGCAGTTTGCCGGGGAACACCGGGGAGCTGTTTTTT
few | TRBJ1-6 | TRBV12-5 | NA | CASAGRGNSPLHF | TGTGCTAGTGCCGGAAGGGGTAATTCACCCCTCCACTTT
NA | TRBJ2-2 | TRBV6-6 | NA | CASSYSGPGAGELFF | TGTGCCAGCAGTTACTCGGGACCAGGGGCCGGGGAGCTGTTTTTT
few | TRBJ2-7 | TRBV27 | TRBD1 | CASRPRWGQDTDEQYF | TGTGCCAGCAGACCCCGATGGGGACAGGATACCGATGAGCAGTACTTC
few | TRBJ2-2 | TRBV6-1 | TRBD2 | CASSEVLAGGPGELFF | TGTGCCAGCAGTGAAGTACTAGCGGGGGGGCCCGGGGAGCTGTTTTTT
NA | TRBJ2-7 | TRBV7-2 | TRBD1 | CASSPRQGLAYEQYF | TGTGCCAGCAGCCCCCGACAGGGATTAGCCTACGAGCAGTACTTC
NA | TRBJ1-3 | TRBV7-9 | NA | CAILAKFRSGNTIYF | TGTGCCATCCTAGCGAAATTTCGCTCTGGAAACACCATATATTTT
NA | TRBJ2-3 | TRBV11-3 | NA | CASSSLLGGGPTTDTQYF | TGTGCCAGCTCCAGCTTACTAGGTGGGGGCCCAACCACAGATACGCAGTATTTT
NA | TRBJ1-5 | TRBV27 | TRBD1 | CATQGANQPQHF | TGTGCCACCCAGGGGGCCAATCAGCCCCAGCATTTT
NA | TRBJ2-7 | TRBV7-9 | TRBD2 | CASSLGRGERLFEQYF | TGTGCCAGCAGCTTGGGGAGGGGAGAAAGGCTTTTCGAGCAGTACTTC
few | TRBJ1-1 | TRBV10-3 | NA | CAIRQGSAFF | TGTGCCATCAGACAGGGTTCGGCTTTCTTT
NA | TRBJ2-7 | TRBV21-1 | NA | CANPWLAESYEQYF | TGTGCCAACCCGTGGCTAGCGGAGTCCTACGAGCAGTACTTC
NA | TRBJ2-1 | TRBV2 | NA | CASKGRFDNEQFF | TGTGCCAGCAAAGGCAGGTTTGACAATGAGCAGTTCTTC
NA | TRBJ1-2 | TRBV5-1 | NA | CASSLEGGRGAGYTF | TGCGCCAGCAGCTTGGAGGGCGGAAGGGGCGCGGGCTACACCTTC
NA | TRBJ1-2 | TRBV5-1 | TRBD1 | CASRETTGGYGYTF | TGCGCCAGCAGAGAAACTACAGGGGGCTATGGCTACACCTTC
few | TRBJ2-1 | TRBV11-2 | TRBD2 | CASSFTLTSGKNNEQFF | TGTGCCAGCAGCTTCACTCTGACTAGCGGGAAAAACAATGAGCAGTTCTTC
NA | TRBJ1-1 | TRBV6-5 | NA | CASSYSVRSYTEAFF | TGTGCCAGCAGTTACTCGGTTCGGTCTTACACTGAAGCTTTCTTT
NA | TRBJ1-1 | TRBV7-8 | NA | CASSPPSGHKNTEAFF | TGTGCCAGCAGCCCCCCCTCGGGACACAAGAACACTGAAGCTTTCTTT
NA | TRBJ2-5 | TRBV5-1 | TRBD2 | CASSFLASGVQETQYF | TGCGCCAGCAGCTTTCTCGCTAGCGGGGTTCAAGAGACCCAGTACTTC
NA | TRBJ1-5 | TRBV5-4 | NA | CASSLDGQPNQPQHF | TGTGCCAGCAGCTTAGACGGACAACCTAATCAGCCCCAGCATTTT
NA | TRBJ1-6 | TRBV27 | NA | CASSRPLGTYNSPLHF | TGTGCCAGCAGTAGGCCCCTCGGGACATATAATTCACCCCTCCACTTT
NA | TRBJ1-2 | TRBV4-3 | NA | CASSQGEGGFGKGYTF | TGCGCCAGCAGCCAAGGGGAGGGCGGGTTTGGGAAAGGCTACACCTTC
NA | TRBJ1-5 | TRBV29-1 | NA | CSALLTVENQPQHF | TGCAGCGCCCTGTTGACAGTAGAAAATCAGCCCCAGCATTTT
NA | TRBJ2-6 | TRBV5-4 | NA | CASSGRSGLGANVLTF | TGTGCCAGCAGCGGCCGCTCGGGGTTGGGGGCCAACGTCCTGACTTTC
NA | TRBJ2-7 | TRBV10-1 | TRBD1 | CASSDSDRAYEQYF | TGCGCCAGCAGTGACTCGGACAGGGCCTACGAGCAGTACTTC
NA | TRBJ2-7 | TRBV5-6 | NA | CASSLLGKGGYEQYF | TGTGCCAGCAGCTTGTTAGGCAAAGGGGGCTACGAGCAGTACTTC
NA | TRBJ2-5 | TRBV19 | TRBD1 | CASSTPGQGGKETQYF | TGTGCCAGTAGTACCCCAGGACAGGGGGGAAAAGAGACCCAGTACTTC